Sequencing of this T cell receptor (beta chain) was carried out in a study of radiotherapy plus CTLA-4 blockade in lung cancer. Study-level results: The best predictor of response was reported to be early blood T cell clone dynamics, with interferon-beta.

Between the trimmed V and J ends, which lost 3 bases and 5 bases, there was a span of 16 bases. Germline V gene lookup returns CDR1 KGHSH and CDR2 LQKENI. The CDR3 loop spans 15 amino acids. A remark on this clone: The antigen is undetermined.

Sequencing used immunoSEQ multiplex PCR; TCRdb keeps in-frame clones, though not all of them. The sample lists approximately 78,000 clones, approximately 78% occurring once. The chain is built from TRBV18 and TRBJ2-5, with D perhaps TRBD1 (6 bases). The receptor was derived from a human donor with non-small cell lung cancer who had a complete response to radiotherapy plus ipilimumab. The source material was peripheral blood, sampled from a patient treated with radiotherapy plus ipilimumab. CDR3 nucleotide sequence: TGTGCCAGCTCACCTCAATTGGGGGCCTGGGAGACCCAGTACTTC. This encodes CASSPQLGAWETQYF.